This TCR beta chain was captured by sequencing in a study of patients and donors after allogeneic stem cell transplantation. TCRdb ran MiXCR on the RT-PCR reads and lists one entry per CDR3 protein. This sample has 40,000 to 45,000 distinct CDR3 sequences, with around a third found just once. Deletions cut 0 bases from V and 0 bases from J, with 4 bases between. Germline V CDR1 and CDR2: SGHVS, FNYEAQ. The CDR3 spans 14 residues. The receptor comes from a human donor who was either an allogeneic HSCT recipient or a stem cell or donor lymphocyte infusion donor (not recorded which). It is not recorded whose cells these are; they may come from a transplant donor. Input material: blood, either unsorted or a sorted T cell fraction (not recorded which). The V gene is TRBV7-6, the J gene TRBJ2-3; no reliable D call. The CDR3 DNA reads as TGTGCCAGCAGCTTAGCGGCCAGCACAGATACGCAGTATTTT. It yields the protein CASSLAASTDTQYF.